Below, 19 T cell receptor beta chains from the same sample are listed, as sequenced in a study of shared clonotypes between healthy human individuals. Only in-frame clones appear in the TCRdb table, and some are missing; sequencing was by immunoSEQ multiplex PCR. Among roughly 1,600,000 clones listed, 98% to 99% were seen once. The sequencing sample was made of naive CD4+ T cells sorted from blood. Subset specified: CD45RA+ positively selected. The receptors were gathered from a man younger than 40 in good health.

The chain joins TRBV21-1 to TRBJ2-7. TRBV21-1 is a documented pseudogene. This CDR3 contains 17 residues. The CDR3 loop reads CASQQRVRADEPYEQYF. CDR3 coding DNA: TGTGCCAGTCAGCAAAGAGTCCGGGCAGATGAGCCCTACGAGCAGTACTTC.

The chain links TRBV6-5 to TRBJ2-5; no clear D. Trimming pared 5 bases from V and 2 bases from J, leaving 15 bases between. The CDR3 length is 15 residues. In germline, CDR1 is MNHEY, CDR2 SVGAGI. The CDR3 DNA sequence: TGTGCCAGCAGTGCCTTCCCACCAACTCAAGAGACCCAGTACTTC. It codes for CASSAFPPTQETQYF.

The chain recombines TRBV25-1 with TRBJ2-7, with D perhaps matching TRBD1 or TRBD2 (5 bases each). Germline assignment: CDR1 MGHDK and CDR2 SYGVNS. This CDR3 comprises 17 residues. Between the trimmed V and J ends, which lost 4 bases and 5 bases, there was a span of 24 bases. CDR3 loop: CASSGVRGDPSIHEQYF. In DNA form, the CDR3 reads TGTGCCAGCAGTGGGGTGAGGGGAGACCCCTCCATCCACGAGCAGTACTTC.

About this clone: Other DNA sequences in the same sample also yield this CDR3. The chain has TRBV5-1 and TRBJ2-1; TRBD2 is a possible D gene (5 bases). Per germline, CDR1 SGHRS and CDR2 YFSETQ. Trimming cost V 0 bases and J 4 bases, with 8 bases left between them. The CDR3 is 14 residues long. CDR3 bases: TGCGCCAGCAGCTTGGGGACGGGATACAATGAGCAGTTCTTC. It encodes CASSLGTGYNEQFF.

This CDR3 reads CASSYSAMDGPLRDTEAFF. In DNA, the CDR3 is TGTGCCAGCAGTTATTCAGCGATGGACGGGCCGTTGAGGGACACTGAAGCTTTCTTT. The chain has TRBV27 and TRBJ1-1; D remains unclear. Trimming took 4 bases from V and 3 from J, leaving 27 bases between them. The CDR3 is made up of 19 amino acids. Germline V gene sequence: CDR1 MNHEY, CDR2 SMNVEV (reference sequence).

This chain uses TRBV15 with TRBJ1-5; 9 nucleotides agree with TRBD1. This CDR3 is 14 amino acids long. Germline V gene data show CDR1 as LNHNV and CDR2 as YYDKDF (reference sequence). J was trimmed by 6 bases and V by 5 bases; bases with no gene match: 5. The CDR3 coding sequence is TGTGCCACCAGCCTACAGGGGGCGGTTCAGCCCCAGCATTTT. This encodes CATSLQGAVQPQHF.

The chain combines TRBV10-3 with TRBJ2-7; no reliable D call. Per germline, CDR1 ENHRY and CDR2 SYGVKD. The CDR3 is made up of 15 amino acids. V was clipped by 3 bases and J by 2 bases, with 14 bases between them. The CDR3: CAISDGQDKAYEQYF. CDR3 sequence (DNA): TGTGCCATCAGTGACGGGCAGGATAAAGCCTACGAGCAGTACTTC.

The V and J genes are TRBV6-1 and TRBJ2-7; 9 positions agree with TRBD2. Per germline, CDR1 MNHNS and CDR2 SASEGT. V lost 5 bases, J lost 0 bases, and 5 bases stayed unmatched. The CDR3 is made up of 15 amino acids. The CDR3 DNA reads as TGTGCCAGCAGTCCCATAGCGGGAGCCTCCTACGAGCAGTACTTC. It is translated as CASSPIAGASYEQYF.

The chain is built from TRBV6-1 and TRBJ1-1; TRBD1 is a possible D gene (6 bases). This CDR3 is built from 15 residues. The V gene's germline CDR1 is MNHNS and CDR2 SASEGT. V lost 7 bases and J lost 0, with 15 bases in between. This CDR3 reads CASNDQGRVNTEAFF. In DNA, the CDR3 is TGTGCCAGCAACGATCAGGGGCGTGTGAACACTGAAGCTTTCTTT.

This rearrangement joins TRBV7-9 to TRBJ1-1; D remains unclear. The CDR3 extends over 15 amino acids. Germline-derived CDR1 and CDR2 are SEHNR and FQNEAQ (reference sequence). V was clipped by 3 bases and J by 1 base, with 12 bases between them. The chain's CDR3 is CASSFSEGKNTEAFF. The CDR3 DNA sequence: TGTGCCAGCAGCTTTAGTGAGGGAAAGAACACTGAAGCTTTCTTT.

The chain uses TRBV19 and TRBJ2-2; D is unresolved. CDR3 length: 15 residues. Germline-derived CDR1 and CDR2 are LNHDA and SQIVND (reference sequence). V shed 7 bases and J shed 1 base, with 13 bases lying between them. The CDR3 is CASTPEPRNTGELFF. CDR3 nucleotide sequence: TGTGCCAGTACCCCCGAACCCAGGAACACCGGGGAGCTGTTTTTT.

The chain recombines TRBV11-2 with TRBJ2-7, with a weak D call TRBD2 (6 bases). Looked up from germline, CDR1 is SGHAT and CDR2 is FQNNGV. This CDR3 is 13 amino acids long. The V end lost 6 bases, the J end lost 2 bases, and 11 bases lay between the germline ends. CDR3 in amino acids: CASRGLSAYEQYF. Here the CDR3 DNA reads TGTGCCAGCAGGGGACTGAGCGCCTACGAGCAGTACTTC. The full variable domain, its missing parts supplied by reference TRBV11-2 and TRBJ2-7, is EAGVAQSPRYKIIEKRQSVAFWCNPISGHATLYWYQQILGQGPKLLIQFQNNGVVDDSQLPKDRFSAERLKGVDSTLKIQPAKLEDSAVYLCASRGLSAYEQYFGPGTRLTVT.

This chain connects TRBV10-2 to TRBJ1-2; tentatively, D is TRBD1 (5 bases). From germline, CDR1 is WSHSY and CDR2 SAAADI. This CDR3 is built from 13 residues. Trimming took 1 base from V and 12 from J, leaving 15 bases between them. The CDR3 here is CASSEYRHGGNTF. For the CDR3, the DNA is TGCGCCAGCAGTGAGTACAGACATGGGGGAAACACCTTC.

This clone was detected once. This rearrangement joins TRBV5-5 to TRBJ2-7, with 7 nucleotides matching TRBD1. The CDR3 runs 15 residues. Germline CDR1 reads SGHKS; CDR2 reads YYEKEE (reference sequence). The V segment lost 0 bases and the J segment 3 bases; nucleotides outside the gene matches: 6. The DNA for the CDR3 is TGTGCCAGCAGCTTGGAACAGGGGAGTGGCTACGAGCAGTACTTC. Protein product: CASSLEQGSGYEQYF.

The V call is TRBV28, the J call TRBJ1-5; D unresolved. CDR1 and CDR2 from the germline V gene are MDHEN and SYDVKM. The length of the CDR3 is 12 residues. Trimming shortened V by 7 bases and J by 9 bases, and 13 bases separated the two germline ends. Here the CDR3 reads CASMEGGGPQHF. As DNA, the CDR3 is TGTGCCAGCATGGAGGGTGGCGGGCCCCAGCATTTT.

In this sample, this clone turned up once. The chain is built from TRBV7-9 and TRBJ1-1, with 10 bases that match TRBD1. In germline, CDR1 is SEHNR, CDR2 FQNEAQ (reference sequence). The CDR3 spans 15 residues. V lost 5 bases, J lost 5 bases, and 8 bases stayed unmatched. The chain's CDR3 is CASSRQTGGSTEAFF. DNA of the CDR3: TGTGCCAGCAGCCGTCAGACAGGGGGCAGTACTGAAGCTTTCTTT.

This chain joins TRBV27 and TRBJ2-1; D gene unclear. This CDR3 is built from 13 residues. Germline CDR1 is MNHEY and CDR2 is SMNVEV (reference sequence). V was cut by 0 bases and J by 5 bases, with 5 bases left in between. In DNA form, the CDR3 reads TGTGCCAGCAGTTTATCGTTGGACAATGAGCAGTTCTTC. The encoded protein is CASSLSLDNEQFF.

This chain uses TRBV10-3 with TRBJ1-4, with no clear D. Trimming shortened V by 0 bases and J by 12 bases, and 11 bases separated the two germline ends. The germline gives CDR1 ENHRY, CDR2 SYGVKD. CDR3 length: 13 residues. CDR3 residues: CAISESRRVELFF. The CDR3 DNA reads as TGTGCCATCAGTGAGTCGCGAAGGGTGGAACTGTTTTTT.

The CDR3 sequence is CASSLSGSNYEQYF. CDR3 nucleotide sequence: TGTGCCAGCAGTCTCTCCGGGTCAAACTACGAGCAGTACTTC. The genes are TRBV28 and TRBJ2-7; D unresolved. The CDR3 runs 14 residues. The V end lost 5 bases, the J end lost 3 bases, and 14 bases lay between the germline ends. Germline lookup yields CDR1 MDHEN and CDR2 SYDVKM. The full variable domain, rest sourced from reference TRBV28 and TRBJ2-7, is DVKVTQSSRYLVKRTGEKVFLECVQDMDHENMFWYRQDPGLGLRLIYFSYDVKMKEKGDIPEGYSVSREKKERFSLILESASTNQTSMYLCASSLSGSNYEQYFGPGTRLTVT.